This TCR beta chain derives from a study of human T cells and chemical hapten exposure. Turning to the study itself: In the roughly 23-week study, patients were dosed weekly with diphenylcyclopropenone on the scalp throughout. How much TCR each sample yielded varied, mostly because pooled library volumes differed slightly. Study-level findings and limits: The number of TCRs over 1 in 1000 frequency stayed unchanged after DPC.

CDR3 length: 14 amino acids. The ends were cut back, 7 bases at V and 4 bases at J, with 17 bases in the middle. MiXCR, applied by TCRdb to the RACE reads, yields one record per CDR3 protein. Counted here are a few hundred thousand distinct CDR3 sequences, about 6% occurring once; the ten biggest clones make up over 5.5%. Note on this clonotype: Antigen specificity is unknown.

Regarding time point: patch test 2, 6 weeks after DPC sensitization. The treatment: therapeutic diphenylcyclopropenone sensitization with weekly scalp DPC. V is TRBV12-3 or TRBV12-4 and J is TRBJ2-7, with D possibly TRBD1 on 6 matching bases. The sequence was collected from a woman between 18 and 29 years old with alopecia areata. Some clones in this sample may be carry-over from other donors' samples. This specimen was whole blood, taken in connection with sensitization to the hapten diphenylcyclopropenone (DPC). The CDR3 region has the DNA TGTGCCAGCACCTTGGAAAGGGGGAATTACGAGCAGTACTTC. It yields the protein CASTLERGNYEQYF.